The rows below give T cell receptor beta chains drawn from one sample of a study of CD8 T cells in ankylosing spondylitis. TCRdb ran MiXCR on the 5' RACE reads and lists one entry per CDR3 protein. The sample consists of 400,000 or so distinct CDR3 sequences, about 24% of them appearing once. The specimen was blood, either unsorted or a sorted T cell fraction (not recorded which). The receptors here all came from a male donor with ankylosing spondylitis. CDR3s include the opening cysteine and the closing phenylalanine or tryptophan. The D gene is left open where the match is weak. Size is omitted from some rows. Given values are once, few, many or a class for expanded clones.

abundance | d_gene | j_gene | v_gene | CDR3nt | CDR3aa
- | TRBD1 | TRBJ1-1 | TRBV5-1 | TGCGCCAGCAGCACCGACAGGGGGCTGCCCACTGAAGCTTTCTTT | CASSTDRGLPTEAFF
- | TRBD2 | TRBJ2-2 | TRBV20-1 | TGCAGTGCTAGGTTACTAGCGGGAGAAGTCTACACCGGGGAGCTGTTTTTT | CSARLLAGEVYTGELFF
- | - | TRBJ1-5 | TRBV2 | TGTGCCACCCGTGAGGGGCCCAATCAGCCCCAGCATTTT | CATREGPNQPQHF
- | - | TRBJ2-6 | TRBV20-1 | TGCAGTGCCTCGGAGGGGGGGGCCAACGTCCTGACTTTC | CSASEGGANVLTF
few | - | TRBJ1-1 | TRBV6-5 | TGTGCCAGCAGTTACGTACCAGGGAACACTGAAGCTTTCTTT | CASSYVPGNTEAFF
- | - | TRBJ1-5 | TRBV30 | TGTGCCTGGAGTGTACAGCCCCCCAACTCCCAGCCCCAGCATTTT | CAWSVQPPNSQPQHF
- | - | TRBJ1-2 | TRBV11-2 | TGTGCCAGCAGCTTACAGGGGCTAAGCTACACCTTC | CASSLQGLSYTF
- | - | TRBJ1-2 | TRBV7-8 | TGTGCCAGCAGCTTGCGGGGCGTCTATGGCTACACCTTC | CASSLRGVYGYTF
many | TRBD2 | TRBJ2-7 | TRBV4-2 | TGTGCCAGCAGCCCCGGACTAGCGGGATACGAGCAGTACTTC | CASSPGLAGYEQYF
- | - | TRBJ1-5 | TRBV6-1 | TGTGCCAGCCTTGATATTAGCAATCAGCCCCAGCATTTT | CASLDISNQPQHF
- | - | TRBJ2-7 | TRBV29-1 | TGCAGCGTTGTCCCAGCCGGCTACGAGCAGTACTTC | CSVVPAGYEQYF
- | TRBD1 | TRBJ2-7 | TRBV6-6 | TGTGCCAGCAGTTACGACAGGGGATACGAGCAGTACTTC | CASSYDRGYEQYF
- | TRBD2 | TRBJ2-1 | TRBV11-2 | TGTGCCAGCACCTTAGCGGGGGGGAATGAGCAGTTCTTC | CASTLAGGNEQFF
- | - | TRBJ1-2 | TRBV10-1 | TGCGCCAGCAGTGAGTCCCCCAGGGTGGATGGCTACACCTTC | CASSESPRVDGYTF
many | - | TRBJ2-3 | TRBV20-1 | TGCAGTGCTCCACTTAACAGAGCAGATACGCAGTATTTT | CSAPLNRADTQYF
- | TRBD2 | TRBJ2-1 | TRBV5-5 | TGTGCCAGCAACTGGGGGAGGGATAGTGAGCAGTTCTTC | CASNWGRDSEQFF
once | TRBD2 | TRBJ2-3 | TRBV10-3 | TGTGCCATCAGTGGACTAGCGGTAGGCACAGATACGCAGTATTTT | CAISGLAVGTDTQYF
few | - | TRBJ1-6 | TRBV27 | TGTGCCAGCAGTTGGTCGGGTTCACCCCTCCACTTT | CASSWSGSPLHF
- | TRBD1 | TRBJ2-5 | TRBV9 | TGTGCCAGCAGCGTAGACAGGGGAGACCAAGAGACCCAGTACTTC | CASSVDRGDQETQYF
- | - | TRBJ2-3 | TRBV7-2 | TGTGCCAGCAGCTTAACTGGATCTAGCACAGATACGCAGTATTTT | CASSLTGSSTDTQYF
- | - | TRBJ2-2 | TRBV6-1 | TGTGCCAGCATCCGCGGGACAACCAGCTCCACCGGGGAGCTGTTTTTT | CASIRGTTSSTGELFF
few | TRBD1 | TRBJ2-3 | TRBV5-1 | TGCGCCAGCAGCTCACTGACAGGGGTCGGCACAGATACGCAGTATTTT | CASSSLTGVGTDTQYF
- | - | TRBJ1-1 | TRBV5-1 | TGCGCCAGCAGCTTGGAGACAGTGAACACTGAAGCTTTCTTT | CASSLETVNTEAFF
few | - | TRBJ2-1 | TRBV7-7 | TGTGCCAGCAGCTTAGGGGACCCCTACAATGAGCAGTTCTTC | CASSLGDPYNEQFF
- | - | TRBJ1-2 | TRBV6-1 | TGTGCCAGCAGTGAATTGGGGGGCGGCTACACCTTC | CASSELGGGYTF
few | TRBD2 | TRBJ2-1 | TRBV11-2 | TGTGCCAGCAGCTTAGTCCGTCTAGCGGGAGGACTCTTCTACAATGAGCAGTTCTTC | CASSLVRLAGGLFYNEQFF
- | - | TRBJ2-4 | TRBV6-1 | TGTGCCAGCAGCACTGACAGAGCCAAAAACATTCAGTACTTC | CASSTDRAKNIQYF
many | TRBD2 | TRBJ2-3 | TRBV5-1 | TGCGCCAGCAGCTCTAGCGGACTCACAGATACGCAGTATTTT | CASSSSGLTDTQYF
- | - | TRBJ1-3 | TRBV25-1 | TGTGCCAGCAGTGAAGGGGGACGATGGACCATATATTTT | CASSEGGRWTIYF
- | - | TRBJ2-2 | TRBV5-1 | TGCGCCAGCAGCTTCGGTACCCTTTCCAGAACCGGGGAGCTGTTTTTT | CASSFGTLSRTGELFF
- | TRBD1 | TRBJ1-6 | TRBV12-3/TRBV12-4 | TGTGCCAGCAGACCGACAGGGAGTAATTCACCCCTCCACTTT | CASRPTGSNSPLHF
- | - | TRBJ2-2 | TRBV12-3/TRBV12-4 | TGTGCCAGCACCGACTCGAAGGACGGGGAGCTGTTTTTT | CASTDSKDGELFF
- | - | TRBJ2-5 | TRBV20-1 | TGCAGTGCAAATTATATTAGTAACCAAGAGACCCAGTACTTC | CSANYISNQETQYF
few | - | TRBJ2-4 | TRBV5-4 | TGTGCCAGCAGCTCTGGGACTCTAGCCAAAAACATTCAGTACTTC | CASSSGTLAKNIQYF
few | TRBD2 | TRBJ2-7 | TRBV20-1 | TGCAGTGCTAGGGCAGCTGCTGGGGGGGACGAGCAGTACTTC | CSARAAAGGDEQYF
- | - | TRBJ1-5 | TRBV6-1 | TGTGCCAGTGAAAAGGGGGGAGGTCAGCCCCAGCATTTT | CASEKGGGQPQHF